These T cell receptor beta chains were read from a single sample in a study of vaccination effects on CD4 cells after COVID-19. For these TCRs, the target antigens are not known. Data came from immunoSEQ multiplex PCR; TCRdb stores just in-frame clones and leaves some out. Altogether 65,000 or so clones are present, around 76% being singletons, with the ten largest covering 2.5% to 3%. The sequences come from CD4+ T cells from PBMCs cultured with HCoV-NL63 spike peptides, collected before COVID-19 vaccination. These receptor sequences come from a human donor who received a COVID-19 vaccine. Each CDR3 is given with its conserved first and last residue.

CDR3 protein: CASSDSGGNTDTQYF; V gene: TRBV6-4; J gene: TRBJ2-3
CDR3 protein: CASSPFAGEETQYF; V gene: TRBV5-1; J gene: TRBJ2-5
CDR3 protein: CASSSQTGFTDTQYF; V gene: TRBV9; J gene: TRBJ2-3
CDR3 protein: CASSLVSVTVHGYTF; V gene: TRBV7-9; J gene: TRBJ1-2
CDR3 protein: CASTLLSGINTGELFF; V gene: TRBV2; J gene: TRBJ2-2
CDR3 protein: CASSQNQETQYF; V gene: TRBV27; J gene: TRBJ2-5
CDR3 protein: CASSRRMNTEAFF; V gene: TRBV12-3/TRBV12-4; J gene: TRBJ1-1
CDR3 protein: CASSLTGGPETQYF; V gene: TRBV5-1; J gene: TRBJ2-5
CDR3 protein: CASSRGQDGYTF; V gene: TRBV7-2; J gene: TRBJ1-2
CDR3 protein: CASIPGGVSGGGYTF; V gene: TRBV2; J gene: TRBJ1-2
CDR3 protein: CASSAGQGSQNEQFF; V gene: TRBV9; J gene: TRBJ2-1
CDR3 protein: CASSPLAGVGTGELFF; V gene: TRBV5-1; J gene: TRBJ2-2
CDR3 protein: CATSDLRDRGRSGQETQYF; V gene: TRBV24-1; J gene: TRBJ2-5
CDR3 protein: CASSEGQSSFSGNTIYF; V gene: TRBV9; J gene: TRBJ1-3
CDR3 protein: CASSLVGGGETQYF; V gene: TRBV5-1; J gene: TRBJ2-5
CDR3 protein: CASSLKPHSGDYNEQFF; V gene: TRBV7-3; J gene: TRBJ2-1